One TCR beta chain is described in this entry. Generated by immunoSEQ multiplex PCR, the TCRdb table keeps only in-frame clones and is missing some. The sample consists of roughly 15,000 clones, about two fifths of them appearing once. This sample was included in a study of graft-versus-host responses after intestinal transplantation. Turning to the study itself: Multivisceral, liver-intestinal, or isolated intestinal grafts went to recipients.

V shed 5 bases and J 6 bases; nucleotides not matched to a gene: 13. This CDR3 has 17 amino acids. Germline CDR1 is MNHEY and CDR2 is SMNVEV (reference sequence). Irradiated stimulators labeled with violet dye, some 200,000 in number, were plated with some 200,000 CFSE-labeled responders. Researchers sorted proliferating CFSE-low CD3+CD4+ and CD3+CD8+ responders once the reaction had finished. The sequenced sample was alloreactive CD8+ T cells from a mixed lymphocyte reaction culture, obtained before intestinal transplant. Subset defined: CFSE-low proliferating T cells sorted from roughly six-day pre-transplant mixed lymphocyte reaction (GvH or HvG direction). The chain carries TRBV27 and TRBJ2-1; 10 bases are a match to TRBD1. This clonotype was obtained from a human patient who received an intestinal transplant. This chain's CDR3 is CASSAPGTGAPPNEQFF. CDR3 in DNA: TGTGCCAGCAGTGCGCCCGGGACAGGGGCTCCCCCCAATGAGCAGTTCTTC.